The T cell receptor (beta chain) under discussion was sequenced for a study of T cell clonality in common variable immunodeficiency. The CDR3 has 13 amino acids. CDR1 and CDR2 from the germline V gene are GTSNPN and SVGIG (reference sequence). Trimming removed 3 bases from V and 3 bases from J, with 12 bases in between. In this sample, this clone turned up many times. The antigen remains undetermined. The missing CDR3 end, 3 residues past where the read stops, is filled in from the germline J gene. Method: immunoSEQ multiplex PCR; TCRdb's copy keeps in-frame clones and lacks some. Recorded here are 80,000 or so clones, none singletons. Regarding the study as a whole: Shared TCRbeta clones were fewer between CVID subjects than controls.

This receptor was identified in a person between 18 and 75 years old in good health. The chain couples TRBV30 to TRBJ2-7; D is perhaps TRBD1 (5 bases). The sample taken for sequencing was peripheral blood mononuclear cells. CDR3 amino acids: CAWSLDSVYEQYF. The sequenced part of the CDR3 DNA is TGTGCCTGGAGCTTAGACAGCGTCTACGAG.